One sample yielded the 16 T cell receptor beta chains listed below, sequenced in a study of control samples from healthy donors and cancer patients. Method: immunoSEQ multiplex PCR; TCRdb's copy keeps in-frame clones and lacks some. The profile shows 170,000 or so clones, around 90% of them singletons. The sample was blood. The receptors stem from a man aged 25-40 years in good health.

The chain couples TRBV9 to TRBJ2-3; D may be TRBD1 or TRBD2 (5 bases each). The germline V and J ends were trimmed by 10 bases and 8 bases, with 14 bases remaining between them. The germline CDR1 and CDR2 sequences are SGDLS and YYNGEE. The CDR3 spans 11 residues. The CDR3 sequence: CAGPQRGTQYF. CDR3 DNA: TGTGCCGGACCTCAGAGGGGTACGCAGTATTTT.

The gene calls are TRBV7-7 and TRBJ2-7; unclear D gene. Trimming cost V 4 bases and J 2 bases, with 9 bases left between them. The length of the CDR3 is 13 residues. In germline, CDR1 is SSHAT, CDR2 FNYEAQ (reference sequence). This CDR3 is CASSYGPAYEQYF. DNA of the CDR3: TGTGCCAGCAGCTACGGACCGGCCTACGAGCAGTACTTC.

The gene calls are TRBV6-5 and TRBJ1-2; 8 bases agree with TRBD1. CDR1 and CDR2 from the germline V gene are MNHEY and SVGAGI. The length of the CDR3 is 14 residues. V dropped 6 bases and J dropped 8; count of bases not matched to a gene: 11. The CDR3 bases are TGTGCCAGCAGGGTACAGGGGGGCGCAGGGGGCTACACCTTC. Translating gives CASRVQGGAGGYTF.

This chain links TRBV15 with TRBJ2-7; 12 bases line up with TRBD1. V shed 0 bases, J shed 7 bases, and the junction held 16 bases outside the gene matches. Germline V CDR1 and CDR2: LNHNV, YYDKDF (reference sequence). CDR3 size: 19 residues. CDR3 bases: TGTGCCACCAGCAGAGATCATTTTCTCAGGGACAGGGGGCGAGGAGAGCAGTACTTC. Translation: CATSRDHFLRDRGRGEQYF.

The gene calls are TRBV9 and TRBJ2-7; the D is unclear. With 0 bases removed from V and 0 bases from J, the gap between germline ends came to 10 bases. The CDR3 has 15 amino acids. Germline CDR1 and CDR2: SGDLS and YYNGEE. The CDR3 sequence: CASSVGASTSYEQYF. The CDR3 DNA is TGTGCCAGCAGCGTAGGGGCATCAACCTCCTACGAGCAGTACTTC.

The V gene is TRBV10-3, the J gene TRBJ2-7; D is uncertain. The CDR3 length is 12 residues. CDR1 is ENHRY, CDR2 SYGVKD, per germline. V was clipped by 5 bases and J by 0 bases, with 5 bases between them. CDR3 region: CAISSASYEQYF. Here the CDR3 DNA reads TGTGCCATCAGTTCAGCCTCCTACGAGCAGTACTTC.

The V and J genes are TRBV9 and TRBJ1-6; 7 bases are shared with TRBD1. The CDR3 runs 15 residues. Germline trimming cut 2 bases from V and 7 bases from J; bases unmatched to any gene: 6. CDR1 is SGDLS, CDR2 YYNGEE, per germline. This CDR3 is CASSVRGAKNSPLHF. DNA for the CDR3: TGTGCCAGCAGCGTCAGGGGGGCGAAGAATTCACCCCTCCACTTT. The variable domain in full, with the rest retrieved from reference TRBV9 and TRBJ1-6, is DSGVTQTPKHLITATGQRVTLRCSPRSGDLSVYWYQQSLDQGLQFLIQYYNGEERAKGNILERFSAQQFPDLHSELNLSSLELGDSALYFCASSVRGAKNSPLHFGNGTRLTVT.

The chain is built from TRBV29-1 and TRBJ2-5; the D gene is possibly TRBD2 (5 bases). In germline, CDR1 is SQVTM, CDR2 ANQGSEA. CDR3 length: 13 amino acids. V gave up 0 bases and J gave up 5 bases, with 10 bases separating them. The CDR3 reads CSVEDVGGETQYF. The CDR3 DNA reads as TGCAGCGTTGAAGATGTGGGCGGGGAGACCCAGTACTTC.

V gene TRBV5-1 combines with J gene TRBJ1-6; TRBD1 matches 8 bases. The ends lost 2 bases at V and 6 bases at J; junction bases unmatched: 1. Germline V gene sequence: CDR1 SGHRS, CDR2 YFSETQ. The CDR3 spans 14 residues. The CDR3 sequence: CASSFGQGNSPLHF. The CDR3 DNA reads TGCGCCAGCAGCTTTGGACAGGGTAATTCACCCCTCCACTTT.

The chain is built from TRBV10-3 and TRBJ2-1; D is possibly TRBD2 (5 bases). The germline V gene encodes CDR1 ENHRY and CDR2 SYGVKD. This CDR3 is 13 amino acids long. The germline V and J ends were trimmed by 4 bases and 10 bases, with 14 bases remaining between them. CDR3 nucleotides: TGTGCCATCAGTGCGGACGCCTGGAGGGAGCAGTTCTTC. It specifies CAISADAWREQFF.

The V and J genes are TRBV6-2 or TRBV6-3 and TRBJ1-4, with 9 bases fitting TRBD1. Germline CDR1 MNHEY, CDR2 SVGEGT. This CDR3 is built from 16 residues. Trimming took 2 bases from V and 3 from J; bases not matched to a gene: 4. The CDR3 DNA reads as TGTGCCAGCAGTTACCTACAGGGGGCTCCTAATGAAAAACTGTTTTTT. As protein: CASSYLQGAPNEKLFF.

The chain carries TRBV7-3 and TRBJ2-7; D ambiguous. Trimming shortened V by 5 bases and J by 0 bases, and 8 bases separated the two germline ends. The V gene's germline CDR1 is SGHTA and CDR2 FQGTGA. The CDR3 length is 13 residues. The CDR3 DNA reads TGTGCCAGCAGCCCGGCCGGCTCCTACGAGCAGTACTTC. This encodes CASSPAGSYEQYF.

The gene calls are TRBV30 and TRBJ1-4, with a weak D call TRBD1 (6 bases). Germline V gene data show CDR1 as GTSNPN and CDR2 as SVGIG (reference sequence). This CDR3 has 14 amino acids. V dropped 5 bases and J dropped 7 bases, with 17 bases sitting between them. CDR3 coding DNA: TGTGCCTGGTCCGGGACACCAAGAGGTGAAAAACTGTTTTTT. Translation gives CAWSGTPRGEKLFF.

The rearrangement joins TRBV12-5 to TRBJ2-2; 10 nucleotides align to TRBD2. V shed 4 bases, J shed 0 bases, and the junction held 8 bases outside the gene matches. CDR1 and CDR2 from the germline V gene are LGHNT and FRNRAP. The CDR3 length is 18 residues. CDR3 nucleotide sequence: TGTGCTAGTGGTTCGAAACTAGCGGGGCAACCGAACACCGGGGAGCTGTTTTTT. Protein product: CASGSKLAGQPNTGELFF. The variable domain in full, with the rest retrieved from reference TRBV12-5 and TRBJ2-2, is DARVTQTPRHKVTEMGQEVTMRCQPILGHNTVFWYRQTMMQGLELLAYFRNRAPLDDSGMPKDRFSAEMPDATLATLKIQPSEPRDSAVYFCASGSKLAGQPNTGELFFGEGSRLTVL.

This rearrangement joins TRBV3-1 (or the pseudogene TRBV3-2) to TRBJ2-6; 7 bases line up with TRBD2. Germline lookup yields CDR1 LGHDT and CDR2 YNNKEL (reference sequence). Unmatched junction bases numbered 5, after V lost 2 bases and J lost 1 base. This CDR3 is 17 amino acids long. CDR3 region: CASSQTAGVSGANVLTF. The CDR3 region has the DNA TGTGCCAGCAGCCAAACGGCGGGAGTTTCTGGGGCCAACGTCCTGACTTTC.

This clone has only one observation. The chain employs TRBV5-4 and TRBJ2-3; a possible D gene is TRBD1 (6 bases). The CDR3 contains 14 residues. V was trimmed by 5 bases and J by 2 bases, leaving 12 bases between them. CDR1 SGHNT and CDR2 YYREEE come from the germline V gene (reference sequence). CDR3 in DNA: TGTGCCAGCAGTCGGACAGCTACCACAGATACGCAGTATTTT. It translates to CASSRTATTDTQYF.